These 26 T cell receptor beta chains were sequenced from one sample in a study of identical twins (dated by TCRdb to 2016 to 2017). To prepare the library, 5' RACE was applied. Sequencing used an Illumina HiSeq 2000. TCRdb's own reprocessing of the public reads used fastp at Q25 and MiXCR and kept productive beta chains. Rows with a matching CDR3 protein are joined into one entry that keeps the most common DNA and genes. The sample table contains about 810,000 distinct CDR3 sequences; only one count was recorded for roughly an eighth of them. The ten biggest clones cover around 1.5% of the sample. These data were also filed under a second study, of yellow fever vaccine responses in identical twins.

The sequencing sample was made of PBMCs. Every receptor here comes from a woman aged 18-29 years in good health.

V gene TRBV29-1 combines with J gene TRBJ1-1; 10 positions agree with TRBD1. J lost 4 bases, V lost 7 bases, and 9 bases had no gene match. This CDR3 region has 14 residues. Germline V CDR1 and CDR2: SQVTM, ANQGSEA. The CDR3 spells CSAGTGVGSTEAFF. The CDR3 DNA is TGCAGCGCCGGGACAGGGGTTGGAAGCACTGAAGCTTTCTTT.

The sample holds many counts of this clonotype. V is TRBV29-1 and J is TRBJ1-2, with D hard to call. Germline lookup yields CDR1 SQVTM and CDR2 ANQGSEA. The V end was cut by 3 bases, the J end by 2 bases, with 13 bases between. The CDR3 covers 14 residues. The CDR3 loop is CSVEHLGLNYGYTF. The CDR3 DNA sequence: TGCAGCGTTGAGCACCTGGGTCTCAACTATGGCTACACCTTC.

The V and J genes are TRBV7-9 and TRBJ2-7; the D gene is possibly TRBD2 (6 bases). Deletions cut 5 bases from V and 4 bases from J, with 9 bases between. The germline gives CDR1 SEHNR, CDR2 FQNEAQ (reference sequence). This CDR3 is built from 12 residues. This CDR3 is CASSRDWYEQYV. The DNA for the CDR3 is TGTGCCAGCAGCCGGGACTGGTACGAGCAGTACGTC.

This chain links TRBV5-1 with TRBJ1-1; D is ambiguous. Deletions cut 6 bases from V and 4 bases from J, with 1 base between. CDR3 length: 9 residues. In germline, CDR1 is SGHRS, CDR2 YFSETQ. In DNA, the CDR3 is TGCGCCAGCACCACTGAAGCTTTCTTT. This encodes CASTTEAFF.

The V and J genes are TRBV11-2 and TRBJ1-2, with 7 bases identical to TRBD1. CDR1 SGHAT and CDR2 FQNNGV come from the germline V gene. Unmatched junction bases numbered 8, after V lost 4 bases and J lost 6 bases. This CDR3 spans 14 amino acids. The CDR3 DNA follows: TGTGCCAGCAGCTCCCAGGACAGGCACCATGGCTACACCTTC. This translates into CASSSQDRHHGYTF.

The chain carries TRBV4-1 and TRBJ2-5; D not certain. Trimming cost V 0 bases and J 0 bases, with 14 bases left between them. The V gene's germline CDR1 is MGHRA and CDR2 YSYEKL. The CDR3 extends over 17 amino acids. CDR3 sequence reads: CASSQEVSRIDQETQYF. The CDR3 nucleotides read TGCGCCAGCAGCCAAGAGGTATCCAGGATCGACCAAGAGACCCAGTACTTC.

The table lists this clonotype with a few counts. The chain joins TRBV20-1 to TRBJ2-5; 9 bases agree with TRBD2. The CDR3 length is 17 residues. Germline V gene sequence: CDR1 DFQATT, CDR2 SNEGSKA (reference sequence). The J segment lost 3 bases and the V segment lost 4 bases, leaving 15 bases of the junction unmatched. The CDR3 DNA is TGCAGTGCTACCACCGCGTTAGCGGGGGCGCGTAAAGAGACCCAGTACTTC. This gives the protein CSATTALAGARKETQYF.

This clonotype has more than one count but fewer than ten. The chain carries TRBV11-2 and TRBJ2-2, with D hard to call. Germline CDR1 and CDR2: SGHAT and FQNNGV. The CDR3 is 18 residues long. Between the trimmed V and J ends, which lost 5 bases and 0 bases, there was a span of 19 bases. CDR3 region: CASSVQNLRHPNTGELFF. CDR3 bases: TGTGCCAGCAGCGTACAGAATCTGAGGCACCCGAACACCGGGGAGCTGTTTTTT.

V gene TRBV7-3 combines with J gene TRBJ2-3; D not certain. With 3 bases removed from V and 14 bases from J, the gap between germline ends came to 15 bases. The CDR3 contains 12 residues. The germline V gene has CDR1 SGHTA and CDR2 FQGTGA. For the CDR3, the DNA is TGTGCCAGCAGCTTCGGCACCCCTGAAGGGTATTTT. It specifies CASSFGTPEGYF.

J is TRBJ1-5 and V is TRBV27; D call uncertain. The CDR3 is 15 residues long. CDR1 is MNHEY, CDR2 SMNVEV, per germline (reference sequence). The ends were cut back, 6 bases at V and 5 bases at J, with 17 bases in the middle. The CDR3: CASRRGSGEHQPQHF. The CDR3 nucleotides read TGTGCCAGCAGACGTGGGAGCGGCGAGCATCAGCCCCAGCATTTT.

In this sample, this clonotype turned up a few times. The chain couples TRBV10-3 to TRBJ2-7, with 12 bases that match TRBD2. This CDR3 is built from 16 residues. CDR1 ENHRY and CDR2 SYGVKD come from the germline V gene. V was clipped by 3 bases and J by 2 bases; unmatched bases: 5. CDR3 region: CAISENRLAGAYEQYF. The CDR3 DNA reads TGTGCCATCAGTGAAAACCGACTAGCGGGGGCCTACGAGCAGTACTTC.

CDR3 bases: TGTGCCAGCCGCAACCGGGACGCAACCTACGAGCAGTACTTC. Protein product: CASRNRDATYEQYF. The chain uses TRBV11-2 and TRBJ2-7; D may correspond to TRBD1 or TRBD2 (5 bases each). The germline CDR1 and CDR2 sequences are SGHAT and FQNNGV. Between the trimmed V and J ends, which lost 8 bases and 2 bases, there was a span of 16 bases. The CDR3 loop spans 14 amino acids.

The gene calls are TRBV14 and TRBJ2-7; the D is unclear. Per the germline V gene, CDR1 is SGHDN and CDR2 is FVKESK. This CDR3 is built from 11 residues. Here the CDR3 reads CTSSQGGEQYV. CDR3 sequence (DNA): TGTACCAGCAGCCAAGGTGGCGAGCAGTACGTC.

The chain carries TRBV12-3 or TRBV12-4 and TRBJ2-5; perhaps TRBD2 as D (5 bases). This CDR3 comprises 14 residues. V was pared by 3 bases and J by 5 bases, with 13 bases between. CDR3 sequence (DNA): TGTGCCAGCAGTTTGAAGGGTTTAGCGGAGACCCAGTACTTC. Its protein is CASSLKGLAETQYF.

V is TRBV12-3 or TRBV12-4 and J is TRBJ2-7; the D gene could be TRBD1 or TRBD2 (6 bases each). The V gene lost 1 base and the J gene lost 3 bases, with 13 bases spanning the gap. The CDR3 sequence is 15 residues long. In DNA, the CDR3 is TGTGCCAGCAGTTTAGGGGCGGGACAAAACTACGAGCAGTACTTC. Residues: CASSLGAGQNYEQYF.

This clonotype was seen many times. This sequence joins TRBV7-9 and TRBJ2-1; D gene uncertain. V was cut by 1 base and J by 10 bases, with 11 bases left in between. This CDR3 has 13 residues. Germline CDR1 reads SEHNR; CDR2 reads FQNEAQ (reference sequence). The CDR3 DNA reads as TGTGCCAGCAGCTTAGGCATCCGAGGAGAGCAGTTCTTC. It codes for CASSLGIRGEQFF.

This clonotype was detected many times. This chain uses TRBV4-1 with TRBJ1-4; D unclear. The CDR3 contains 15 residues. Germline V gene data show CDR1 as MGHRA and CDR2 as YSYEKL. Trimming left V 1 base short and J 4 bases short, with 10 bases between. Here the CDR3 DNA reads TGCGCCAGCAGCCAAGGCCCCCTGGGTAATGAAAAACTGTTTTTT. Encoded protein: CASSQGPLGNEKLFF.

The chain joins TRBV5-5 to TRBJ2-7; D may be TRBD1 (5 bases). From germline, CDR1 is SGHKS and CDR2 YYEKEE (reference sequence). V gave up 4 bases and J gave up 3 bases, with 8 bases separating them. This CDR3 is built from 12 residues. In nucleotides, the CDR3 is TGTGCCAGCAGCCAGGGCCTCTACGAGCAGTACTTC. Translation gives CASSQGLYEQYF.

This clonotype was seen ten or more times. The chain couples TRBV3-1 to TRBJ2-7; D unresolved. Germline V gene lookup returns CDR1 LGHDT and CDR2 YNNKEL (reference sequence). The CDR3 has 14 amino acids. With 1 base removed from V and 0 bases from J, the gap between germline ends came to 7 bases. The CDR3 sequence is CASSQGRVSYEQYF. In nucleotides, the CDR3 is TGTGCCAGCAGCCAAGGCCGAGTCTCCTACGAGCAGTACTTC.

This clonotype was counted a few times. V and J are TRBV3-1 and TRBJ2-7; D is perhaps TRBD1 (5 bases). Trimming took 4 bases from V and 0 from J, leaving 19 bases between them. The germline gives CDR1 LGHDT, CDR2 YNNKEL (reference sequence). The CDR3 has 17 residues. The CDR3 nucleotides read TGTGCCAGCAGCCTTAAATCACCCGTGCAGGGCTCCTACGAGCAGTACTTC. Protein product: CASSLKSPVQGSYEQYF.

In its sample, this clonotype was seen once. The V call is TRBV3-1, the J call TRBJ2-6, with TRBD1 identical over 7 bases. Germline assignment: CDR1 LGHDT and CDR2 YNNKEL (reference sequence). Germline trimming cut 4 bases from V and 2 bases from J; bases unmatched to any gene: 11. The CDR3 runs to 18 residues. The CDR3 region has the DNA TGTGCCAGCAGCCCTATCTGGACAGGCTCGGCTGGGGCCAACGTCCTGACTTTC. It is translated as CASSPIWTGSAGANVLTF.

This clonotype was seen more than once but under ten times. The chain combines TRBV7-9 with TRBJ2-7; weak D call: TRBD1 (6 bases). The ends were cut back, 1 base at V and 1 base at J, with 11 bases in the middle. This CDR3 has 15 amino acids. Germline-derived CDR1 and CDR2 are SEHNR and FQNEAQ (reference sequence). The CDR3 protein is CASSLVRQGSYEQYF. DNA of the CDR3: TGTGCCAGCAGCTTAGTACGTCAGGGGTCCTACGAGCAGTACTTC.

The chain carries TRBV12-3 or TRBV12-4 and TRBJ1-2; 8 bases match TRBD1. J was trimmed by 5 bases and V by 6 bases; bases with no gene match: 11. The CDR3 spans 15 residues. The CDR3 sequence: CASRPTTGVGYGYTF. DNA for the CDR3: TGTGCCAGCAGACCCACGACAGGGGTTGGGTATGGCTACACCTTC.

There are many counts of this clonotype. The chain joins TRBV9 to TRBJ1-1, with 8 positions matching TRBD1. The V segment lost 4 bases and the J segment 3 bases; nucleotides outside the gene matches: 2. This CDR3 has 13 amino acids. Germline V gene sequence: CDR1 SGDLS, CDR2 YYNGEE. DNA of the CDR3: TGTGCCAGCAGCCCGGACAGGGACACTGAAGCTTTCTTT. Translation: CASSPDRDTEAFF.

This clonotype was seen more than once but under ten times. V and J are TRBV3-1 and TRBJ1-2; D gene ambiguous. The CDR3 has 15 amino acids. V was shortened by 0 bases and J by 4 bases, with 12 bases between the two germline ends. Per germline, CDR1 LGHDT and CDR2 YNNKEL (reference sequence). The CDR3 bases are TGTGCCAGCAGCCAAGATGGGGTAATTACCTATGGCTACACCTTC. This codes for CASSQDGVITYGYTF.

The CDR3 loop reads CASSKVQEPYEQYF. The DNA of the CDR3 is TGTGCCAGCAGCAAGGTGCAGGAACCCTACGAGCAGTACTTC. The gene calls are TRBV21-1 and TRBJ2-7. TRBV21-1 is shown as a pseudogene. This CDR3 contains 14 residues.